Each of the 22 T cell receptor beta chains below was sequenced from the same sample in a study of T cell responses to AZD1222 COVID-19 vaccine. Generated by immunoSEQ multiplex PCR, the TCRdb table keeps only in-frame clones and is missing some. The sample gives about 140,000 clones, more than 70% of which show up once; approximately 5% is in the top ten. The material sequenced was peripheral blood, taken 28 days after the second AZD1222 dose. The receptors were gathered from an adult who received the AZD1222 COVID-19 vaccine.

The V call is TRBV3-1 (or the pseudogene TRBV3-2), the J call TRBJ2-7, with D possibly TRBD2 on 5 matching bases. Germline assignment: CDR1 LGHDT and CDR2 YNNKEL (reference sequence). Trimming cost V 4 bases and J 10 bases, with 20 bases left between them. This CDR3 spans 14 amino acids. This chain's CDR3 is CASSPRNGGSDQYF. The CDR3 DNA sequence: TGTGCCAGCAGCCCCCGGAACGGAGGATCGGATCAGTACTTC.

This clone was seen a handful of times. The chain carries TRBV4-2 and TRBJ1-2; D may be TRBD1 (5 bases). The CDR3 is 16 amino acids. V gave up 4 bases and J gave up 8 bases, with 23 bases separating them. Germline CDR1 reads LGHNA; CDR2 reads YNFKEQ. The CDR3 nucleotides are TGTGCCAGCAGCCCTACCACGGAGGGGCGGCTACGGGGCTACACCTTC. Amino acids: CASSPTTEGRLRGYTF.

The chain combines TRBV29-1 with TRBJ2-5; 9 nucleotides agree with TRBD1. The CDR3 is 15 residues long. V shed 4 bases, J shed 0 bases, and the junction held 6 bases outside the gene matches. Germline V CDR1 and CDR2: SQVTM, ANQGSEA. The CDR3: CSVGTGTGYQETQYF. For the CDR3, the DNA is TGCAGCGTTGGGACTGGGACAGGGTACCAAGAGACCCAGTACTTC.

This clone came up a few times. The chain couples TRBV7-8 to TRBJ2-3; the D is unclear. Germline values: CDR1 SGHVS, CDR2 FQNEAQ. CDR3 size: 17 residues. V lost 3 bases, J lost 3 bases, and 19 bases lay in between. CDR3 bases: TGTGCCAGCAGCTTTGTCGGGTTGGGTGGGGATACAGATACGCAGTATTTT. It specifies CASSFVGLGGDTDTQYF. The complete variable domain, with remaining parts taken from reference TRBV7-8 and TRBJ2-3, reads GAGVSQSPRYKVAKRGQDVALRCDPISGHVSLFWYQQALGQGPEFLTYFQNEAQLDKSGLPSDRFFAERPEGSVSTLKIQRTQQEDSAVYLCASSFVGLGGDTDTQYFGPGTRLTVL.

This chain joins TRBV13 and TRBJ2-3; 7 nucleotides agree with TRBD2. The V gene's germline CDR1 is PRHDT and CDR2 FYEKMQ (reference sequence). This CDR3 is 16 amino acids long. V lost 4 bases and J lost 4; bases outside the gene matches: 11. The DNA of the CDR3 is TGTGCCAGCAGCTCTCATACGCGGGAGATCTCAGATACGCAGTATTTT. Its translation: CASSSHTREISDTQYF.

J is TRBJ1-3 and V is TRBV28, with TRBD1 matching 8 bases. From germline, CDR1 is MDHEN and CDR2 SYDVKM. The CDR3 loop spans 15 amino acids. V lost 6 bases to trimming and J lost 4 bases; unmatched junction nucleotides: 8. The CDR3 sequence is CASSSMTGVGNTIYF. The CDR3 DNA follows: TGTGCCAGCAGCTCCATGACAGGGGTGGGAAACACCATATATTTT.

This chain joins TRBV27 and TRBJ2-3, with 14 bases matching TRBD2. Germline V lookup: CDR1 MNHEY, CDR2 SMNVEV (reference sequence). V lost 7 bases and J lost 7; bases outside the gene matches: 13. CDR3 length: 17 amino acids. For the CDR3, the DNA is TGTGCCAGCACCAGCCTACTCGGGACTAGCGGGAGTAATACGCAGTATTTT. Translation: CASTSLLGTSGSNTQYF.

This chain links TRBV28 with TRBJ2-7; TRBD1 or TRBD2 may be the D gene (6 bases each). This CDR3 is 13 amino acids long. Per the germline V gene, CDR1 is MDHEN and CDR2 is SYDVKM. The CDR3 region is CAGGQGPTYEQYF. The CDR3 nucleotides read TGTGCAGGGGGGCAGGGTCCGACCTACGAGCAGTACTTC.

This clone is a singleton in its sample. V and J are TRBV5-1 and TRBJ2-1, with 8 bases that match TRBD2. The germline CDR1 and CDR2 sequences are SGHRS and YFSETQ. The junction had 5 bases not matched to a gene; V was cut back by 0 bases and J by 6 bases. This CDR3 has 15 residues. CDR3 sequence reads: CASSLVREGFNEQFF. For the CDR3, the DNA is TGCGCCAGCAGCTTGGTCCGGGAGGGGTTCAATGAGCAGTTCTTC. The entire variable domain, with the rest obtained from reference TRBV5-1 and TRBJ2-1, is as follows: KAGVTQTPRYLIKTRGQQVTLSCSPISGHRSVSWYQQTPGQGLQFLFEYFSETQRNKGNFPGRFSGRQFSNSRSEMNVSTLELGDSALYLCASSLVREGFNEQFFGPGTRLTVL.

The chain couples TRBV30 to TRBJ2-7, with TRBD2 matching over 10 bases. This CDR3 contains 14 residues. CDR1 is GTSNPN and CDR2 is SVGIG in the germline V gene (reference sequence). The ends lost 5 bases at V and 2 bases at J; junction bases unmatched: 6. The CDR3 is CAWSTSGGAYEQYF. The CDR3, as DNA: TGTGCCTGGTCGACGAGCGGGGGGGCCTACGAGCAGTACTTC.

This clone was seen only a few times. CDR3 nucleotides: TGTGCCAGCAGTTCCCGGACTGCTGCAACTAATGAAAAACTGTTTTTT. Protein product: CASSSRTAATNEKLFF. The chain links TRBV27 to TRBJ1-4; D remains unclear. Germline-derived CDR1 and CDR2 are MNHEY and SMNVEV (reference sequence). V shed 4 bases and J shed 0 bases, with 12 bases lying between them. The CDR3 runs to 16 residues.

The chain has TRBV4-2 and TRBJ2-5; 8 bases fit TRBD2. CDR1 and CDR2 from the germline V gene are LGHNA and YNFKEQ. J was trimmed by 4 bases and V by 1 base; bases with no gene match: 2. CDR3 length: 14 residues. The DNA of the CDR3 is TGTGCCAGCAGCCAAGGTCTAGCGGGAGAGACCCAGTACTTC. Its protein product is CASSQGLAGETQYF.

The chain carries TRBV7-8 and TRBJ1-2; tentative D call: TRBD1 (6 bases). The V end lost 4 bases, the J end lost 8 bases, and 17 bases lay between the germline ends. CDR1 and CDR2 (germline): SGHVS, FQNEAQ. This CDR3 is built from 14 residues. CDR3 nucleotides: TGTGCCAGCAGCTCCCAAACAGGGATCCGCGGCTACACCTTC. Translated: CASSSQTGIRGYTF.

Comment on this clone: Other nucleotide sequences in the sample specify the same CDR3. This chain connects TRBV5-1 to TRBJ1-5; perhaps TRBD1 as D (6 bases). V was cut by 4 bases and J by 6 bases, with 14 bases left in between. This CDR3 region has 14 residues. In germline, CDR1 is SGHRS, CDR2 YFSETQ. CDR3 DNA: TGCGCCAGCAGCCCTGGGGGGGCAGGTCAGCCCCAGCATTTT. Protein: CASSPGGAGQPQHF.

The sample holds one count of this clone. CDR3 nucleotide sequence: TGTGCCAGCAGCCGGGAACAGGGTACAAACACCATATATTTT. It encodes CASSREQGTNTIYF. The chain couples TRBV7-9 to TRBJ1-3, with a tentative D call TRBD1 (6 bases). Germline V gene lookup returns CDR1 SEHNR and CDR2 FQNEAQ (reference sequence). The CDR3 is 14 amino acids. V lost 5 bases, J lost 6 bases, and 14 bases lay in between.

This chain uses TRBV6-4 with TRBJ2-1; 8 bases fit TRBD2. With V trimmed by 0 bases and J by 2 bases, 3 bases remained unmatched. This CDR3 contains 16 residues. CDR1 and CDR2 (germline): MRHNA, SNTAGT. The DNA for the CDR3 is TGTGCCAGCAGTGACTCCGGGACTAGGGCCTACAATGAGCAGTTCTTC. Amino acids: CASSDSGTRAYNEQFF.

This clone was seen only a few times. V and J are TRBV12-5 and TRBJ1-5; 10 bases align to TRBD1. Germline CDR1 LGHNT, CDR2 FRNRAP. The V gene end was trimmed by 4 bases and the J gene end by 4 bases; junction bases not matched to a gene: 10. This CDR3 has 17 amino acids. CDR3 loop: CASGSPTGGALNQPQHF. CDR3 sequence (DNA): TGTGCTAGTGGTTCCCCGACAGGGGGCGCGTTAAATCAGCCCCAGCATTTT.

This chain connects TRBV27 to TRBJ1-1; possibly TRBD1 for D (6 bases). The CDR3 is made up of 14 amino acids. Germline values: CDR1 MNHEY, CDR2 SMNVEV (reference sequence). V was shortened by 5 bases and J by 2 bases, with 12 bases between the two germline ends. The CDR3 DNA is TGTGCCAGCAGTATCCTGACAGGAAACACTGAAGCTTTCTTT. Its protein product is CASSILTGNTEAFF.

V usage is TRBV3-1 (or the pseudogene TRBV3-2) and J usage is TRBJ2-5; 9 bases agree with TRBD1. This CDR3 contains 15 residues. In germline, CDR1 is LGHDT, CDR2 YNNKEL (reference sequence). V was pared by 4 bases and J by 5 bases, with 8 bases of the junction left unmatched. This CDR3 is CASSPQGAQRETQYF. CDR3 nucleotide sequence: TGTGCCAGCAGCCCACAGGGGGCGCAGAGGGAGACCCAGTACTTC.

V gene TRBV19 combines with J gene TRBJ2-5; 8 bases fit TRBD2. The CDR3 spans 15 residues. V was pared by 5 bases and J by 2 bases, with 7 bases of the junction left unmatched. Germline CDR1 is LNHDA and CDR2 is SQIVND (reference sequence). CDR3 loop: CASSARGGTQETQYF. DNA for the CDR3: TGTGCCAGTAGTGCTCGGGGGGGAACTCAAGAGACCCAGTACTTC.

V and J are TRBV5-1 and TRBJ2-5, with D possibly TRBD1 on 8 matching bases. Germline CDR1 is SGHRS and CDR2 is YFSETQ. This CDR3 is 14 amino acids long. Trimming left V 4 bases short and J 5 bases short, with 15 bases between. The CDR3 reads CASSGDRGGETQYF. The CDR3 DNA sequence: TGCGCCAGCAGCGGAGACAGGGGAGGGGAGACCCAGTACTTC. Based on the CDR3 plus reference TRBV5-1 and TRBJ2-5, the full variable domain is KAGVTQTPRYLIKTRGQQVTLSCSPISGHRSVSWYQQTPGQGLQFLFEYFSETQRNKGNFPGRFSGRQFSNSRSEMNVSTLELGDSALYLCASSGDRGGETQYFGPGTRLLVL.

The chain has TRBV7-2 and TRBJ2-1, with 7 bases matching TRBD1. The junction had 2 bases not matched to a gene; V was cut back by 4 bases and J by 5 bases. Germline CDR1 SGHTA, CDR2 FQGNSA. The CDR3 spans 13 residues. The CDR3 DNA follows: TGTGCCAGCAGCTCCGGACAGGACAATGAGCAGTTCTTC. It translates to CASSSGQDNEQFF.